This T cell receptor beta chain came from a study of shared clonotypes between healthy human individuals. The CDR3 totals 13 residues. The germline CDR1 and CDR2 sequences are LNHDA and SQIVND (reference sequence). Trimming stripped 7 bases from V and 5 bases from J, with 14 bases between. Every donor, a Caucasian adult, lived in Nashville, Tennessee. The CD4+ fraction was divided into a CD45RA+ naive subset and a CD45RA-negative memory subset. Sequencing was at deep level. Libraries were prepared by immunoSEQ multiplex PCR; TCRdb keeps only in-frame clonotypes and omits some of them. The sample holds about 2.4 million clones, around nine tenths seen once.

The chain uses TRBV19 and TRBJ1-1; D unclear. The sample comprised naive CD4+ T cells sorted from blood. This sample's subset: CD45RA+ positively selected. This TCR was sampled from a man aged 18 to 30 in good health. The CDR3 loop reads CASIGPGWTEAFF. The CDR3 nucleotides read TGTGCCAGTATCGGTCCCGGTTGGACTGAAGCTTTCTTT.